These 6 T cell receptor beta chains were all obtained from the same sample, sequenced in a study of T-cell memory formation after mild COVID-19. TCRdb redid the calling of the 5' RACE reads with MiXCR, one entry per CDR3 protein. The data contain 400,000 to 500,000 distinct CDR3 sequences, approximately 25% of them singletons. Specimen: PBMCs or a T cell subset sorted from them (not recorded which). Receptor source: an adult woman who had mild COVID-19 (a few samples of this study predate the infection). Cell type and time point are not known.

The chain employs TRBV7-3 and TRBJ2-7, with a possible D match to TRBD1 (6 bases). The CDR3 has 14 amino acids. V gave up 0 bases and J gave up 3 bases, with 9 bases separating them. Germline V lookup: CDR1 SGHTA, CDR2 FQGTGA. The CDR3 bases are TGTGCCAGCAGCTTAACCCCGGACAGCTACGAGCAGTACTTC. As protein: CASSLTPDSYEQYF. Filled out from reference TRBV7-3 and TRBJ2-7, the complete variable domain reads GAGVSQTPSNKVTEKGKYVELRCDPISGHTALYWYRQSLGQGPEFLIYFQGTGAADDSGLPNDRFFAVRPEGSVSTLKIQRTERGDSAVYLCASSLTPDSYEQYFGPGTRLTVT.

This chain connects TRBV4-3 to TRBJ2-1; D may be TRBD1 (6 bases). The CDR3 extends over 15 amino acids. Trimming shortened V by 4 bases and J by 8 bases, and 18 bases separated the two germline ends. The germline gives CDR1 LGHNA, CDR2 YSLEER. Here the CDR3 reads CASSPLPQGFDEQFF. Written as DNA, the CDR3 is TGCGCCAGCAGCCCCCTCCCACAGGGTTTCGATGAGCAGTTCTTC.

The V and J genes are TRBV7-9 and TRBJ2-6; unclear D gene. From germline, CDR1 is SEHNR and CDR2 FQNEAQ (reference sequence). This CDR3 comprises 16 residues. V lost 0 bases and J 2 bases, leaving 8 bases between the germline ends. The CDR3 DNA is TGTGCCAGCAGCTTAGCGCCCTCTCCTGGGGCCAACGTCCTGACTTTC. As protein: CASSLAPSPGANVLTF.

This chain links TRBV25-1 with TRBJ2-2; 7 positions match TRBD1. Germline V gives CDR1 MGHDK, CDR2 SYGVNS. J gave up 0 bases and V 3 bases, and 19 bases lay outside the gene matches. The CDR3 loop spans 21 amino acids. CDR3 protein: CASSDLRSGVLQGTNTGELFF. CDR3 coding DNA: TGTGCCAGCAGTGACCTTCGGTCCGGGGTCCTACAGGGGACGAACACCGGGGAGCTGTTTTTT.

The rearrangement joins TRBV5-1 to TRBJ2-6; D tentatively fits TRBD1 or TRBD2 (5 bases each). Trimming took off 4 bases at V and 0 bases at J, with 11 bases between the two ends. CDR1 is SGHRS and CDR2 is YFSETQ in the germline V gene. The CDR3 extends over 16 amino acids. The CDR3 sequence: CASSRDRLSGANVLTF. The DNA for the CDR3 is TGCGCCAGCAGCCGGGACCGCCTCTCTGGGGCCAACGTCCTGACTTTC. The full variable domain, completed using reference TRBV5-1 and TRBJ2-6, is KAGVTQTPRYLIKTRGQQVTLSCSPISGHRSVSWYQQTPGQGLQFLFEYFSETQRNKGNFPGRFSGRQFSNSRSEMNVSTLELGDSALYLCASSRDRLSGANVLTFGAGSRLTVL.

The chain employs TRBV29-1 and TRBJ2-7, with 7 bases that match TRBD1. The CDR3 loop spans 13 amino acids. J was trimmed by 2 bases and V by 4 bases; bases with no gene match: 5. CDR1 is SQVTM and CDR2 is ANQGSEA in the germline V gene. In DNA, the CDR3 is TGCAGCGTTGGAACAGGGGTCCCCTACGAGCAGTACTTC. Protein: CSVGTGVPYEQYF.